These 9 T cell receptor beta chains share one sample of origin, sequenced in a study of T cells in Graves' hyperthyroidism and ophthalmopathy. RNA transcripts provided the source from which TCR beta CDR3 regions were amplified. Initially, a first-round RT-PCR of the TCR CDR3 employed the HTBI primer set. TCRdb re-analysed the multiplex PCR reads in MiXCR, keeping a single row per CDR3 protein. The data contain 750,000 to 900,000 distinct CDR3 sequences, around 38% of them singletons. The sequencing input was blood. All receptors come from a man between 18 and 29 years old with Graves' hyperthyroidism.

The chain carries TRBV4-1 and TRBJ2-7; D gene unclear. The CDR3 totals 12 residues. The germline gives CDR1 MGHRA, CDR2 YSYEKL. V lost 7 bases and J lost 3, with 10 bases in between. In nucleotides, the CDR3 is TGCGCCAGCACCAATGAACGCTACGAGCAGTACTTC. It is translated as CASTNERYEQYF.

In this sample, this clonotype turned up many times. This chain joins TRBV5-1 and TRBJ2-6; no clear D. CDR1 is SGHRS, CDR2 YFSETQ, per germline. V was shortened by 6 bases and J by 0 bases, with 7 bases between the two germline ends. This CDR3 is built from 14 residues. The chain's CDR3 is CASMYTSGANVLTF. The CDR3 DNA follows: TGCGCCAGCATGTACACCTCTGGGGCCAACGTCCTGACTTTC.

This clonotype was detected many times. The chain combines TRBV10-3 with TRBJ2-7; D not resolved. The germline V gene has CDR1 ENHRY and CDR2 SYGVKD. With 7 bases removed from V and 6 bases from J, the gap between germline ends came to 16 bases. This CDR3 has 13 amino acids. The CDR3 bases are TGTGCCATCACTCACGACCGATGGGGCGAGCAGTACTTC. Its protein product is CAITHDRWGEQYF.

This clonotype was seen only a few times. The CDR3 end shows no conserved phenylalanine or tryptophan, and so a read error is likely. The chain is built from TRBV7-9 and TRBJ1-1; a weak D match, TRBD1 (5 bases). The CDR3 has 14 residues. Between the trimmed V and J ends, which lost 0 bases and 6 bases, there was a span of 11 bases. Germline loops: CDR1 SEHNR, CDR2 FQNEAQ (reference sequence). For the CDR3, the DNA is TGTGCCAGCAGCTTAGCGGGGGGTCTCGCTGAAGCTTTCTTG. Residues: CASSLAGGLAEAFL.

This clonotype was counted at least ten times. This chain connects TRBV29-1 to TRBJ2-7, with TRBD2 identical over 7 bases. CDR1 SQVTM and CDR2 ANQGSEA come from the germline V gene. The J segment lost 4 bases and the V segment lost 3 bases, leaving 6 bases of the junction unmatched. This CDR3 has 13 residues. CDR3 nucleotides: TGCAGCGTTGAGAGGGAGGGGACGTACGAGCAGTACTTC. Residues: CSVEREGTYEQYF.

This clonotype was detected only a few times. The V and J genes are TRBV19 and TRBJ1-1; D unclear. Germline V gives CDR1 LNHDA, CDR2 SQIVND (reference sequence). The length of the CDR3 is 18 residues. V lost 3 bases to trimming and J lost 0 bases, with 20 bases between them. The CDR3 bases are TGTGCCAGTAGTATTGGGTCGGGGTGGCAATCAATGAACACTGAAGCTTTCTTT. Translation: CASSIGSGWQSMNTEAFF.

The chain uses TRBV5-5 and TRBJ1-5; 9 bases are shared with TRBD1. V lost 3 bases and J lost 4; bases outside the gene matches: 8. The CDR3 extends over 16 amino acids. CDR1 is SGHKS, CDR2 YYEKEE, per germline (reference sequence). The CDR3 loop is CASSSGQGGWNQPQHF. The CDR3 coding sequence is TGTGCCAGCAGCTCGGGACAGGGAGGATGGAATCAGCCCCAGCATTTT.

This clonotype was seen more than once but under ten times. The chain combines TRBV7-9 with TRBJ2-7; 7 bases fit TRBD1. The germline gives CDR1 SEHNR, CDR2 FQNEAQ (reference sequence). J lost 4 bases, V lost 4 bases, and 13 bases had no gene match. The CDR3 runs 16 residues. CDR3 nucleotide sequence: TGTGCCAGCAGCTCTGAGTTTGGGACAGAGGCGTACGAGCAGTACTTC. This codes for CASSSEFGTEAYEQYF.

Here the CDR3 reads CASERGGGQPQHF. Written as DNA, the CDR3 is TGTGCCTCCGAGAGGGGAGGAGGTCAGCCCCAGCATTTT. This chain links TRBV19 with TRBJ1-5; the D gene is possibly TRBD1 (5 bases). CDR3 length: 13 residues. Germline V gene lookup returns CDR1 LNHDA and CDR2 SQIVND (reference sequence). V shed 11 bases and J shed 6 bases, with 17 bases lying between them.